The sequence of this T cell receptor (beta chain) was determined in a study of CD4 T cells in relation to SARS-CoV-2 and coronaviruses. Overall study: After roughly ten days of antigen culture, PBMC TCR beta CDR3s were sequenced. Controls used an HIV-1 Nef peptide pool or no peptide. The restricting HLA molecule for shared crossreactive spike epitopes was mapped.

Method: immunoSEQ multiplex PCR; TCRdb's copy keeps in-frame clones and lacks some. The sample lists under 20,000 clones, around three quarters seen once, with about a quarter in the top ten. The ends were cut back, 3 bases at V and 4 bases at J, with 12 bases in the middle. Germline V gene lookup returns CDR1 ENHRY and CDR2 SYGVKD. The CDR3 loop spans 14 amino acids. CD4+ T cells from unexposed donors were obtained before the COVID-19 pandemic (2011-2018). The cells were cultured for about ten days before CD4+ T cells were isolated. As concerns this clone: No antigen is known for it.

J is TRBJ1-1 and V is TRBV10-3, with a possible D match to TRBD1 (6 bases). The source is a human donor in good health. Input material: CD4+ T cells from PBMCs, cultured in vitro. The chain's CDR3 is CAISDRGRFTEAFF. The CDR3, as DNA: TGTGCCATCAGTGACAGGGGCAGGTTCACTGAAGCTTTCTTT.